The 29 T cell receptor beta chains below were found in one sample sequenced in a study of post-analysis software for immune sequencing data. Study conclusions and caveats: Included in a set of five TRBV segments more frequent in patients than controls were TRBV5-6, TRBV5-1 and TRBV20-1.

These receptors' targets are unknown. Prepared TCR beta cDNA libraries contained unique molecular identifiers. TCRdb fed the PCR reads into MiXCR, producing one record per CDR3 protein. The table includes roughly 650,000 distinct CDR3 sequences, over 45% detected once. The specimen sequenced was blood. Receptor source: a girl aged 2 to 10 with multiple sclerosis.

The V and J genes are TRBV7-9 and TRBJ1-2; possibly TRBD1 for D (5 bases). Germline-derived CDR1 and CDR2 are SEHNR and FQNEAQ (reference sequence). The CDR3 length is 13 residues. V dropped 11 bases and J dropped 0 bases, with 13 bases sitting between them. The CDR3 region has the DNA TGTGCCTACAGCCAGGGCGCTAACTATGGCTACACCTTC. Its translation is CAYSQGANYGYTF. Based on the CDR3 plus reference TRBV7-9 and TRBJ1-2, the full variable domain is DTGVSQNPRHKITKRGQNVTFRCDPISEHNRLYWYRQTLGQGPEFLTYFQNEAQLEKSRLLSDRFSAERPKGSFSTLEIQRTEQGDSAMYLCAYSQGANYGYTFGSGTRLTVV.

This clonotype appeared a few times. The chain couples TRBV12-3 or TRBV12-4 to TRBJ2-3; D is unresolved. The V gene lost 6 bases and the J gene lost 4 bases, with 14 bases spanning the gap. CDR3 length: 14 amino acids. CDR3 nucleotides: TGTGCCAGCAGCTACACTCTAGGAGCAGATACGCAGTATTTT. Its translation: CASSYTLGADTQYF.

The chain couples TRBV29-1 to TRBJ2-2, with 8 nucleotides matching TRBD2. Germline loops: CDR1 SQVTM, CDR2 ANQGSEA. This CDR3 is 14 amino acids long. With V trimmed by 4 bases and J by 6 bases, 7 bases remained unmatched. CDR3 sequence: CSVAASGLAGELFF. CDR3 bases: TGCAGCGTTGCGGCTAGCGGGCTTGCCGGGGAGCTGTTTTTT.

J is TRBJ2-5 and V is TRBV20-1, with D perhaps matching TRBD1 (5 bases). Germline V gives CDR1 DFQATT, CDR2 SNEGSKA (reference sequence). The V end lost 1 base, the J end lost 5 bases, and 14 bases lay between the germline ends. The CDR3 runs to 14 residues. The CDR3: CSARGPGNLETQYF. The CDR3 nucleotides are TGCAGTGCTAGAGGGCCAGGGAATTTGGAGACCCAGTACTTC.

V is TRBV4-2 and J is TRBJ2-7; 9 bases are shared with TRBD1. The J call may be in error: the DNA end matches TRBJ2-5 better. CDR1 and CDR2 (germline): LGHNA, YNFKEQ. The CDR3 has 19 residues. The CDR3 DNA sequence: TGTGCCAGCAGCCAAGATGGGCCCCGGGACAGGGCAGGGCTAGAGACCCAGTACTTC. It translates to CASSQDGPRDRAGLETQYF.

This chain links TRBV7-2 with TRBJ2-3, with TRBD2 matching over 8 bases. The germline V gene has CDR1 SGHTA and CDR2 FQGNSA. CDR3 length: 16 amino acids. The ends lost 0 bases at V and 3 bases at J; junction bases unmatched: 5. The CDR3 region is CASSLARGAGTDTQYF. The CDR3 coding sequence is TGTGCCAGCAGCTTAGCGCGGGGGGCAGGGACAGATACGCAGTATTTT.

The chain joins TRBV7-2 to TRBJ1-2; unclear D gene. V was shortened by 5 bases and J by 6 bases, with 13 bases between the two germline ends. Germline V gene lookup returns CDR1 SGHTA and CDR2 FQGNSA. The length of the CDR3 is 13 residues. This chain's CDR3 is CASSLPSGDGYTF. DNA for the CDR3: TGTGCCAGCAGCCTCCCCTCAGGTGATGGCTACACCTTC. Full variable domain (remainder filled in from reference TRBV7-2 and TRBJ1-2): GAGVSQSPSNKVTEKGKDVELRCDPISGHTALYWYRQSLGQGLEFLIYFQGNSAPDKSGLPSDRFSAERTGGSVSTLTIQRTQQEDSAVYLCASSLPSGDGYTFGSGTRLTVV.

This chain uses TRBV7-9 with TRBJ2-1; possibly TRBD1 for D (6 bases). The V end lost 4 bases, the J end lost 4 bases, and 14 bases lay between the germline ends. This CDR3 has 15 amino acids. Germline CDR1 SEHNR, CDR2 FQNEAQ (reference sequence). The CDR3 is CASSSTGTPYNEQFF. CDR3 DNA: TGTGCCAGCAGCTCCACCGGGACACCTTACAATGAGCAGTTCTTC.

The J gene is TRBJ2-1, the V gene TRBV20-1, with 10 bases lining up with TRBD1. With V trimmed by 6 bases and J by 5 bases, 10 bases remained unmatched. CDR1 is DFQATT and CDR2 is SNEGSKA in the germline V gene (reference sequence). The CDR3 sequence is 15 residues long. The CDR3 protein is CSADHHGTGDNEQFF. CDR3 DNA sequence: TGCAGTGCCGACCACCACGGGACAGGGGACAATGAGCAGTTCTTC.

The chain has TRBV2 and TRBJ2-5; 11 bases fit TRBD2. The junction had 8 bases not matched to a gene; V was cut back by 6 bases and J by 2 bases. CDR1 is SNHLY, CDR2 FYNNEI, per germline. The CDR3 loop spans 16 amino acids. DNA of the CDR3: TGTGCCAGCAGGAAGACTAGCGGGGCTATACAAGAGACCCAGTACTTC. Protein sequence: CASRKTSGAIQETQYF.

This clonotype showed up just once. The V and J genes are TRBV21-1 and TRBJ2-3; the table's D gene call, TRBD1, was not cross checked with the DNA. TRBV21-1 is described as a pseudogene. This CDR3 has 18 residues. CDR3: CASAGPNPGQGRGDTQYF. CDR3 coding DNA: TGTGCCAGCGCGGGGCCAAATCCGGGACAGGGGCGGGGAGATACGCAGTATTTT.

This clonotype was seen only a few times. The genes are TRBV3-1 and TRBJ1-2; 9 bases fit TRBD1. Losses at the gene ends were 2 bases for V and 7 bases for J; bases not matched to a gene: 8. The CDR3 has 15 residues. Germline V gene data show CDR1 as LGHDT and CDR2 as YNNKEL (reference sequence). The CDR3 sequence: CASSQLIGTGSGYTF. In nucleotides, the CDR3 is TGTGCCAGCAGCCAACTAATAGGGACAGGGAGTGGCTACACCTTC.

This chain uses TRBV5-1 with TRBJ1-2; D possibly corresponds to TRBD1 (5 bases). V shed 1 base and J shed 0 bases, with 13 bases lying between them. From germline, CDR1 is SGHRS and CDR2 YFSETQ. CDR3 length: 16 amino acids. This chain's CDR3 is CASSLLPGPPNYGYTF. For the CDR3, the DNA is TGCGCCAGCAGCTTGCTCCCGGGACCCCCTAACTATGGCTACACCTTC.

This clonotype was detected a few times. J is TRBJ1-2 and V is TRBV27; the D is unclear. The CDR3 runs to 13 residues. Looked up from germline, CDR1 is MNHEY and CDR2 is SMNVEV (reference sequence). The V end lost 4 bases, the J end lost 2 bases, and 8 bases lay between the germline ends. The CDR3, as DNA: TGTGCCAGCAGTTCCCGAGCCAACTATGGCTACACCTTC. Translating it yields CASSSRANYGYTF.

The sample holds a few counts of this clonotype. The chain joins TRBV20-1 to TRBJ2-5; a possible D gene is TRBD1 (5 bases). CDR1 and CDR2 (germline): DFQATT, SNEGSKA (reference sequence). The V and J ends lost 6 bases and 4 bases respectively, with 15 bases between them. The CDR3 contains 13 residues. Here the CDR3 reads CSANSRVTETQYF. The CDR3 coding sequence is TGCAGTGCAAACTCCAGGGTAACAGAGACCCAGTACTTC.

This clonotype was counted between two and nine times. J is TRBJ2-4 and V is TRBV5-1; D possibly corresponds to TRBD2 (6 bases). The CDR3 totals 19 residues. Germline values: CDR1 SGHRS, CDR2 YFSETQ. V lost 3 bases to trimming and J lost 0 bases, with 22 bases between them. CDR3 amino acids: CASSSIAGVGGVAKNIQYF. The CDR3 region has the DNA TGCGCCAGCAGCTCAATCGCCGGTGTCGGCGGGGTAGCCAAAAACATTCAGTACTTC.

In nucleotides, the CDR3 is TGCGCCAGCAGCCCACATTCCGATCACAACAATGAGCAGTTCTTC. Encoded protein: CASSPHSDHNNEQFF. This chain links TRBV5-1 with TRBJ2-1; D uncertain. CDR1 and CDR2 (germline): SGHRS, YFSETQ. The CDR3 covers 15 residues. V was trimmed by 4 bases and J by 5 bases, leaving 16 bases between them. Drawing the rest from reference TRBV5-1 and TRBJ2-1, the complete variable domain is KAGVTQTPRYLIKTRGQQVTLSCSPISGHRSVSWYQQTPGQGLQFLFEYFSETQRNKGNFPGRFSGRQFSNSRSEMNVSTLELGDSALYLCASSPHSDHNNEQFFGPGTRLTVL.

The DNA of the CDR3 is TGCGCCAGCAGCTCCTTTGACGGCGGGGAGACCCAGTACTTC. The encoded protein is CASSSFDGGETQYF. This chain connects TRBV5-1 to TRBJ2-5; TRBD2 might be the D (5 bases). The CDR3 covers 14 residues. V gave up 3 bases and J gave up 5 bases, with 14 bases separating them. Germline V gene lookup returns CDR1 SGHRS and CDR2 YFSETQ. Variable domain in full (rest from reference TRBV5-1 and TRBJ2-5): KAGVTQTPRYLIKTRGQQVTLSCSPISGHRSVSWYQQTPGQGLQFLFEYFSETQRNKGNFPGRFSGRQFSNSRSEMNVSTLELGDSALYLCASSSFDGGETQYFGPGTRLLVL.

The chain has TRBV20-1 and TRBJ2-1; 13 nucleotides align to TRBD2. CDR1 is DFQATT and CDR2 is SNEGSKA in the germline V gene (reference sequence). This CDR3 has 17 amino acids. V was pared by 2 bases and J by 4 bases, with 8 bases of the junction left unmatched. The CDR3 coding sequence is TGCAGTGCTAGATCCGGACTAGCGGGGGCCCTATACAATGAGCAGTTCTTC. Translation: CSARSGLAGALYNEQFF.

There are a few counts of this clonotype. The gene calls are TRBV7-2 and TRBJ2-7; possible D gene TRBD1, 5 bases. This CDR3 comprises 14 residues. The V gene lost 1 base and the J gene lost 3 bases, with 10 bases spanning the gap. In germline, CDR1 is SGHTA, CDR2 FQGNSA. The CDR3 DNA sequence: TGTGCCAGCAGCTTAGGACAGAAGGGCTACGAGCAGTACTTC. It translates to CASSLGQKGYEQYF. Full variable domain (outside the CDR3, taken from reference TRBV7-2 and TRBJ2-7): GAGVSQSPSNKVTEKGKDVELRCDPISGHTALYWYRQSLGQGLEFLIYFQGNSAPDKSGLPSDRFSAERTGGSVSTLTIQRTQQEDSAVYLCASSLGQKGYEQYFGPGTRLTVT.

The chain uses TRBV7-2 and TRBJ1-2; D is uncertain. The germline V and J ends were trimmed by 5 bases and 2 bases, with 12 bases remaining between them. The germline V gene encodes CDR1 SGHTA and CDR2 FQGNSA. This CDR3 region has 14 residues. CDR3 bases: TGTGCCAGCAGCGGCTACGGATTAAACTATGGCTACACCTTC. This translates into CASSGYGLNYGYTF.

CDR3 protein: CASSLGTAGNSGANVLTF. CDR3 nucleotide sequence: TGCGCCAGCAGCTTGGGGACAGCGGGCAACTCTGGGGCCAACGTCCTGACTTTC. The rearrangement joins TRBV5-1 to TRBJ2-6; D might be TRBD1 or TRBD2, each matching 6 bases. Deletions cut 0 bases from V and 0 bases from J, with 13 bases between. This CDR3 is 18 amino acids long. From germline, CDR1 is SGHRS and CDR2 YFSETQ.

The V call is TRBV6-2 or TRBV6-3, the J call TRBJ1-4; 9 nucleotides match TRBD1. CDR3 length equals 15 residues. Per germline, CDR1 MNHEY and CDR2 SVGEGT. Losses at the gene ends were 4 bases for V and 8 bases for J; bases not matched to a gene: 8. The CDR3 protein is CASSFAGTGREKLFF. The DNA for the CDR3 is TGTGCCAGCAGTTTCGCCGGGACAGGGCGAGAAAAACTGTTTTTT.

This clonotype has just one count. The chain is built from TRBV24-1 and TRBJ2-1; 10 bases match TRBD2. The CDR3 is 16 residues long. V was pared by 3 bases and J by 4 bases, with 5 bases of the junction left unmatched. In germline, CDR1 is KGHDR, CDR2 SFDVKD. CDR3 nucleotides: TGTGCCACCAGTGATGCTACTAGCGGGACTTACAATGAGCAGTTCTTC. It encodes CATSDATSGTYNEQFF.

This chain connects TRBV5-1 to TRBJ2-1; TRBD2 matches at 16 bases. The J segment lost 0 bases and the V segment lost 0 bases, leaving 12 bases of the junction unmatched. Germline assignment: CDR1 SGHRS and CDR2 YFSETQ. This CDR3 is 22 amino acids long. CDR3 sequence: CASSLDGPGTSGGGSSYNEQFF. CDR3 nucleotide sequence: TGCGCCAGCAGCTTGGACGGCCCTGGGACTAGCGGGGGGGGCAGCTCCTACAATGAGCAGTTCTTC. The entire variable domain, with the rest obtained from reference TRBV5-1 and TRBJ2-1, is as follows: KAGVTQTPRYLIKTRGQQVTLSCSPISGHRSVSWYQQTPGQGLQFLFEYFSETQRNKGNFPGRFSGRQFSNSRSEMNVSTLELGDSALYLCASSLDGPGTSGGGSSYNEQFFGPGTRLTVL.

This clonotype turned up a few times. The chain combines TRBV5-1 with TRBJ2-5; 7 bases align to TRBD1. Unmatched junction bases numbered 12, after V lost 3 bases and J lost 1 base. Germline V lookup: CDR1 SGHRS, CDR2 YFSETQ. The CDR3 runs 17 residues. The chain's CDR3 is CASSSLGTTGPQETQYF. CDR3 nucleotides: TGCGCCAGCAGCTCCTTAGGGACGACAGGGCCCCAAGAGACCCAGTACTTC.

This clonotype was seen a few times. This chain connects TRBV12-3 or TRBV12-4 to TRBJ2-5; 8 bases map to TRBD1. CDR3 length equals 17 residues. Germline trimming cut 2 bases from V and 5 bases from J; bases unmatched to any gene: 13. The CDR3 DNA reads TGTGCCAGCAGTTTATTTAAAACAGGGGGTAGTAGGGAGACCCAGTACTTC. Translating it yields CASSLFKTGGSRETQYF.

The J gene is TRBJ2-2, the V gene TRBV4-1; 9 nucleotides line up with TRBD2. The V gene end was trimmed by 4 bases and the J gene end by 4 bases; junction bases not matched to a gene: 7. Germline values: CDR1 MGHRA, CDR2 YSYEKL. The CDR3 covers 16 residues. The chain's CDR3 is CASSRYSGGSTGELFF. DNA of the CDR3: TGCGCCAGCAGCCGATATAGCGGGGGCAGCACCGGGGAGCTGTTTTTT.

This clonotype was recorded many times. J is TRBJ1-2 and V is TRBV7-2; TRBD1 is a possible D gene (5 bases). The CDR3 length is 14 residues. The V gene lost 6 bases and the J gene lost 1 base, with 12 bases spanning the gap. CDR1 and CDR2 from the germline V gene are SGHTA and FQGNSA. CDR3 in amino acids: CASSLAGGNYGYTF. The CDR3 DNA follows: TGTGCCAGCAGTCTGGCTGGGGGTAACTATGGCTACACCTTC.